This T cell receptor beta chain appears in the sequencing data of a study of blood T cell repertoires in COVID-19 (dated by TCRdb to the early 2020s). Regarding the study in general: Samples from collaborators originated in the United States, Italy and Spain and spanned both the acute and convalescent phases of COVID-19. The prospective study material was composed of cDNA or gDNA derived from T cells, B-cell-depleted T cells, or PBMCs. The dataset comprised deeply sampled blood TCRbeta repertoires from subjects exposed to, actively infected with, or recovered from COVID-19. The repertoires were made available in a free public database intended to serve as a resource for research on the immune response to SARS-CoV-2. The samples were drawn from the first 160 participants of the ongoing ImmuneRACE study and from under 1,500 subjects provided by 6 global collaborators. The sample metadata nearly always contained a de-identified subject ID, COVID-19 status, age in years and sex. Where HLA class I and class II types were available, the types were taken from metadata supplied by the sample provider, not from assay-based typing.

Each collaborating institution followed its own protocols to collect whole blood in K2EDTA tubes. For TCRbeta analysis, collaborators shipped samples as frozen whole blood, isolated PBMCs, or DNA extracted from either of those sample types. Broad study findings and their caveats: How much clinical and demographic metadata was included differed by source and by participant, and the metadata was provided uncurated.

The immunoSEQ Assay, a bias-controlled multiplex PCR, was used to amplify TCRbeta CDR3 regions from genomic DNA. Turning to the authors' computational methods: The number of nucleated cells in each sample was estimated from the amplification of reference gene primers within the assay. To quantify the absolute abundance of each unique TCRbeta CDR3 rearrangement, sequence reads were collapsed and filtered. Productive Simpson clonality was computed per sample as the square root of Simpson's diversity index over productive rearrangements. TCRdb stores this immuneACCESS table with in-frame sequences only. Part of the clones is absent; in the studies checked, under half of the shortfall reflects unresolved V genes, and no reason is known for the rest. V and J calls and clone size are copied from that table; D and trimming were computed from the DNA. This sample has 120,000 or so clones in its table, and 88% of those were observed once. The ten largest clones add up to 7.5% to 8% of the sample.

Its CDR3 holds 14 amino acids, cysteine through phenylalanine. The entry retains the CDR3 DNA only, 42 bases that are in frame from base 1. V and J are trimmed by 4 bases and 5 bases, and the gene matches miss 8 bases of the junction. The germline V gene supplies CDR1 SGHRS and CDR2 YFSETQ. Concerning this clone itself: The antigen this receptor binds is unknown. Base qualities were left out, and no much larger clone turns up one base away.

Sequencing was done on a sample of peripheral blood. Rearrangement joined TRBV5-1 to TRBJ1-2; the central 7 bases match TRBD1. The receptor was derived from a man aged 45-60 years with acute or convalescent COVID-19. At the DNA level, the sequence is TGCGCCAGCAGCCCCACCGGGACAGAATATGGCTACACCTTC. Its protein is CASSPTGTEYGYTF.